This T cell receptor beta chain was sequenced in a study of cytomegalovirus exposure and HLA in healthy donors. CDR3 length equals 19 residues. The V gene's germline CDR1 is SEHNR and CDR2 FQNEAQ (reference sequence). V lost 5 bases and J 3 bases, leaving 26 bases between the germline ends. PCR was performed using 60 Vbeta and 13 Jbeta primers. The protocol was immunoSEQ multiplex PCR, while the TCRdb copy is restricted to in-frame clones and leaves out a portion. There are about 160,000 clones in the sample; around 85% occur only once, and about 0.93% lies in the top ten. The gene calls are TRBV7-9 and TRBJ1-3, with D maybe TRBD1 (5 bases). The sample comprised PBMCs. This TCR was recovered from a woman younger than 45 in good health and CMV-seronegative. In DNA form, the CDR3 reads TGTGCCAGCAGCCCTACAGGCCCCTCCGTCCCGGGAGGTGGAAACACCATATATTTT. Residues: CASSPTGPSVPGGGNTIYF.